The 28 T cell receptor beta chains presented below share a single source sample, sequenced in a study. Tregs were sorted as CD4+CD25+CD127-/low cells. In TCRdb, the 5' RACE reads were re-called with MiXCR into one record per CDR3 protein. The sample contains approximately 60,000 distinct CDR3 sequences, less than 25% of which appear only once. The sequencing sample was made of tumor-infiltrating Tregs sorted from the breast tumor. The receptors originated from a female donor with breast cancer.

This clonotype has a handful of counts. This chain joins TRBV5-1 and TRBJ1-4; tentatively, D is TRBD1 (5 bases). The germline V gene has CDR1 SGHRS and CDR2 YFSETQ. Trimming shortened V by 1 base and J by 8 bases, and 12 bases separated the two germline ends. The CDR3 has 14 amino acids. CDR3 region: CASSLFGADEKLFF. CDR3 nucleotide sequence: TGCGCCAGCAGCTTGTTTGGGGCCGACGAAAAACTGTTTTTT. Variable domain in full (rest from reference TRBV5-1 and TRBJ1-4): KAGVTQTPRYLIKTRGQQVTLSCSPISGHRSVSWYQQTPGQGLQFLFEYFSETQRNKGNFPGRFSGRQFSNSRSEMNVSTLELGDSALYLCASSLFGADEKLFFGSGTQLSVL.

The chain employs TRBV5-1 and TRBJ2-7, with D perhaps matching TRBD1 (5 bases). Between the trimmed V and J ends, which lost 4 bases and 5 bases, there was a span of 19 bases. The CDR3 is 15 residues long. The germline CDR1 and CDR2 sequences are SGHRS and YFSETQ. Here the CDR3 DNA reads TGCGCCAGCAGCCGAACCGACAGCCTTCGGGACGAGCAGTACTTC. Its protein is CASSRTDSLRDEQYF.

V is TRBV20-1 and J is TRBJ1-2; D remains ambiguous. The CDR3 length is 14 residues. V was shortened by 0 bases and J by 7 bases, with 15 bases between the two germline ends. Germline V gives CDR1 DFQATT, CDR2 SNEGSKA (reference sequence). The CDR3, as DNA: TGCAGTGCTAGAGATCTTAGGACCCTTACTGGCTACACCTTC. Protein: CSARDLRTLTGYTF.

The CDR3 DNA follows: TGCAGCGTCCTATGGGGGAATGGCTACACCTTC. Its protein product is CSVLWGNGYTF. The V call is TRBV29-1, the J call TRBJ1-2; tentatively, D is TRBD1 (5 bases). The V gene lost 6 bases and the J gene lost 6 bases, with 11 bases spanning the gap. CDR3 size: 11 residues. CDR1 is SQVTM and CDR2 is ANQGSEA in the germline V gene.

The J gene is TRBJ2-7, the V gene TRBV20-1; TRBD2 agrees at 8 bases. The trim removed 3 bases at V and 2 bases at J, leaving 6 bases unmatched. Germline CDR1 DFQATT, CDR2 SNEGSKA (reference sequence). The CDR3 consists of 14 residues. CDR3 loop: CSARRPGGTYEQYF. CDR3 DNA: TGCAGTGCTAGGAGGCCGGGAGGGACCTACGAGCAGTACTTC.

The chain is built from TRBV3-1 and TRBJ1-2, with 9 bases matching TRBD1. Trimming at V came to 4 bases and at J to 0 bases, leaving 12 bases not matched to a gene. This CDR3 region has 18 residues. Germline-derived CDR1 and CDR2 are LGHDT and YNNKEL (reference sequence). This CDR3 reads CASSPPRDRVWANYGYTF. For the CDR3, the DNA is TGTGCCAGCAGCCCCCCCCGGGACAGGGTTTGGGCTAACTATGGCTACACCTTC.

This clonotype was found a few times. The chain has TRBV6-6 and TRBJ2-2, with 7 positions matching TRBD2. The CDR3 extends over 12 amino acids. The germline V gene encodes CDR1 MNHNY and CDR2 SVGAGI (reference sequence). The trim removed 6 bases at V and 5 bases at J, leaving 0 bases unmatched. The CDR3 here is CASRGGTGELFF. As DNA, the CDR3 is TGTGCCAGCAGGGGGGGGACCGGGGAGCTGTTTTTT.

The rearrangement uses TRBV21-1 and TRBJ2-6; the table names TRBD1, a call not compared with the DNA. TRBV21-1 is recorded as a pseudogene. There are 18 residues in the CDR3. The CDR3 loop reads CASRKGPGGSSGANVLTF. For the CDR3, the DNA is TGTGCCAGCAGAAAGGGGCCGGGGGGCAGCTCTGGGGCCAACGTCCTGACTTTC.

The table lists this clonotype with many counts. The genes are TRBV24-1 and TRBJ2-5; 7 nucleotides agree with TRBD2. CDR3 length: 15 amino acids. V shed 11 bases, J shed 1 base, and the junction held 12 bases outside the gene matches. Germline lookup yields CDR1 KGHDR and CDR2 SFDVKD. The CDR3 DNA is TGTGCCATCTCGCCGGCGGGAGCACTCCAAGAGACCCAGTACTTC. Translated, it gives CAISPAGALQETQYF.

V usage is TRBV5-1 and J usage is TRBJ2-1, with TRBD2 matching over 11 bases. J was trimmed by 5 bases and V by 4 bases; bases with no gene match: 2. This CDR3 region has 14 residues. CDR1 SGHRS and CDR2 YFSETQ come from the germline V gene. The CDR3 reads CASSLGLADNEQFF. CDR3 nucleotides: TGCGCCAGCAGCCTGGGACTAGCGGACAATGAGCAGTTCTTC.

The chain is built from TRBV4-1 and TRBJ2-1, with 14 bases fitting TRBD2. The CDR3 has 17 amino acids. Germline CDR1 is MGHRA and CDR2 is YSYEKL. V trimming: 0 bases; J trimming: 8 bases; junction bases outside the gene matches: 6. CDR3 amino acids: CASSQDAGTSGRYEQFF. For the CDR3, the DNA is TGCGCCAGCAGCCAAGATGCGGGGACTAGCGGGAGATATGAGCAGTTCTTC.

This clonotype showed up many times. The chain is built from TRBV7-2 and TRBJ1-2; TRBD1 agrees at 7 bases. CDR1 and CDR2 from the germline V gene are SGHTA and FQGNSA. V was clipped by 5 bases and J by 12 bases; unmatched bases: 6. The CDR3 has 11 residues. The CDR3 bases are TGTGCCAGCAGCCCCAACAGGGGTGACACCTTC. This encodes CASSPNRGDTF.

This sequence joins TRBV11-2 and TRBJ2-4; D is unclear. This CDR3 is built from 14 residues. The germline V and J ends were trimmed by 3 bases and 3 bases, with 9 bases remaining between them. In germline, CDR1 is SGHAT, CDR2 FQNNGV. The CDR3 DNA reads TGTGCCAGCAGCTTCGGAACCGACAAAAACATTCAGTACTTC. This gives the protein CASSFGTDKNIQYF.

This clonotype was observed many times. The V and J genes are TRBV7-9 and TRBJ2-3, with no clear D. V was clipped by 2 bases and J by 2 bases, with 14 bases between them. The CDR3 length is 16 residues. Germline V gives CDR1 SEHNR, CDR2 FQNEAQ (reference sequence). DNA of the CDR3: TGTGCCAGCAGCTTATACCGAGGTGGCTTCACAGATACGCAGTATTTT. This sequence encodes CASSLYRGGFTDTQYF.

The sample holds a few counts of this clonotype. V and J are TRBV7-3 and TRBJ1-6; 7 nucleotides line up with TRBD1. Trimming removed 4 bases from V and 7 bases from J; junction bases left unmatched: 4. This CDR3 contains 14 residues. Per germline, CDR1 SGHTA and CDR2 FQGTGA. CDR3 residues: CASSWGTANSPLHF. CDR3 in DNA: TGTGCCAGCAGCTGGGGGACAGCCAATTCACCCCTCCACTTT.

Many counts were recorded for this clonotype. The chain couples TRBV6-1 to TRBJ1-2; D is undetermined. Germline CDR1 is MNHNS and CDR2 is SASEGT. The CDR3 length is 15 residues. V lost 6 bases and J lost 4, with 18 bases in between. CDR3 sequence reads: CASRPGSTRFYGYTF. The CDR3 region has the DNA TGTGCCAGCAGGCCTGGATCGACGAGATTCTATGGCTACACCTTC.

This clonotype showed up many times. The chain carries TRBV27 and TRBJ1-6, with D hard to call. Trimming stripped 7 bases from V and 7 bases from J, with 17 bases between. The germline gives CDR1 MNHEY, CDR2 SMNVEV (reference sequence). This CDR3 spans 15 amino acids. The CDR3 is CASTHGMGYNSPLHF. For the CDR3, the DNA is TGTGCCAGCACCCATGGTATGGGGTACAATTCACCCCTCCACTTT.

The table lists this clonotype with a few counts. The chain combines TRBV6-1 with TRBJ1-2, with 7 bases aligning to TRBD1. Germline assignment: CDR1 MNHNS and CDR2 SASEGT. J lost 5 bases, V lost 7 bases, and 10 bases had no gene match. This CDR3 is built from 14 residues. The CDR3, as DNA: TGTGCCAGCAATGCCCGGACAGGAATATATGGCTACACCTTC. Translated: CASNARTGIYGYTF.

There are a few counts of this clonotype. V is TRBV12-3 or TRBV12-4 and J is TRBJ2-1; D is uncertain. The CDR3 runs 12 residues. The V gene lost 6 bases and the J gene lost 7 bases, with 10 bases spanning the gap. The chain's CDR3 is CASSRGLNEQFF. In DNA, the CDR3 is TGTGCCAGCAGCCGCGGCCTGAATGAGCAGTTCTTC.

The sample holds many counts of this clonotype. The chain couples TRBV6-5 to TRBJ1-6, with 7 bases matching TRBD1. Germline CDR1 MNHEY, CDR2 SVGAGI. CDR3 length equals 15 residues. Trimming at V came to 0 bases and at J to 9 bases, leaving 5 bases not matched to a gene. This CDR3 is CASSYSTGRSSPLHF. CDR3 nucleotide sequence: TGTGCCAGCAGTTACTCGACAGGGAGGAGTTCACCCCTCCACTTT.

This clonotype was counted between two and nine times. This chain joins TRBV4-1 and TRBJ1-5; D is ambiguous. Germline V gene lookup returns CDR1 MGHRA and CDR2 YSYEKL. V was shortened by 3 bases and J by 8 bases, with 11 bases between the two germline ends. The CDR3 sequence is 13 residues long. The CDR3 DNA reads TGCGCCAGCAGCCAGACGGGGTTTGAGCCCCAGCATTTT. Amino acid sequence: CASSQTGFEPQHF.

In this sample, this clonotype turned up a few times. This sequence joins TRBV10-3 and TRBJ2-1, with 9 bases aligning to TRBD2. The junction had 2 bases not matched to a gene; V was cut back by 5 bases and J by 6 bases. The V gene's germline CDR1 is ENHRY and CDR2 SYGVKD. The CDR3 is made up of 13 amino acids. The CDR3 protein is CAISFSGSNEQFF. For the CDR3, the DNA is TGTGCCATCAGTTTTAGCGGGAGCAATGAGCAGTTCTTC.

This clonotype occurred a few times. The chain has TRBV5-1 and TRBJ2-1; D is perhaps TRBD1 or TRBD2 (5 bases each). The CDR3 spans 14 residues. Deletions cut 5 bases from V and 4 bases from J, with 13 bases between. The germline V gene has CDR1 SGHRS and CDR2 YFSETQ. The CDR3 coding sequence is TGCGCCAGCAGTGGGGGAGATCGTTACAATGAGCAGTTCTTC. Its translation is CASSGGDRYNEQFF.

This clonotype was detected a few times. The chain recombines TRBV28 with TRBJ2-5; a weak D match, TRBD2 (6 bases). The V end lost 6 bases, the J end lost 2 bases, and 16 bases lay between the germline ends. This CDR3 has 15 residues. Germline values: CDR1 MDHEN, CDR2 SYDVKM. The CDR3 loop is CASSIAPGVQETQYF. CDR3 nucleotides: TGTGCCAGCAGCATCGCCCCGGGGGTACAAGAGACCCAGTACTTC.

The chain uses TRBV5-1 and TRBJ2-3; weak D call: TRBD1 (6 bases). Trimming shortened V by 7 bases and J by 4 bases, and 22 bases separated the two germline ends. Germline V gives CDR1 SGHRS, CDR2 YFSETQ. The CDR3 contains 16 residues. The CDR3 sequence: CASYPQAGVKSDTQYF. The CDR3 coding sequence is TGCGCCAGCTATCCCCAGGCAGGGGTCAAATCAGATACGCAGTATTTT.

J is TRBJ2-7 and V is TRBV29-1, with D tentatively TRBD2 (5 bases). The CDR3 consists of 12 residues. Germline values: CDR1 SQVTM, CDR2 ANQGSEA. The V end lost 6 bases, the J end lost 3 bases, and 12 bases lay between the germline ends. CDR3 loop: CSVTGENYEQYF. In DNA form, the CDR3 reads TGCAGCGTCACCGGGGAAAACTACGAGCAGTACTTC.

This clonotype was recorded at least ten times. The V gene is TRBV20-1, the J gene TRBJ2-3; D is perhaps TRBD2 (5 bases). Trimming shortened V by 4 bases and J by 2 bases, and 7 bases separated the two germline ends. This CDR3 has 12 residues. Germline values: CDR1 DFQATT, CDR2 SNEGSKA (reference sequence). CDR3 sequence (DNA): TGCAGTGCTACGGGAACCACAGATACGCAGTATTTT. This encodes CSATGTTDTQYF.

Notes on this clonotype: Sequence at one end of the junction differs from germline and may be a read error. The rearrangement joins TRBV11-1 to TRBJ1-3; 10 bases are shared with TRBD1. The CDR3 length is 16 residues. The germline gives CDR1 SGHAT, CDR2 FQDESV (reference sequence). CDR3 amino acids: CASSSRDRGFGNTIYF. The DNA for the CDR3 is TGTGCCAGCAGCTCCAGGGACAGGGGCTTTGGAAACACCATATACTTT.